Below are 17 T cell receptor beta chains sequenced from a single sample in a study of patients and donors after allogeneic stem cell transplantation. TCRdb recomputed calls from the RT-PCR reads with MiXCR, one row per CDR3 protein. The top ten hold approximately 5.9% of the sample, which has more than 850,000 distinct CDR3 sequences, around 17% seen once. Input material: blood, either unsorted or a sorted T cell fraction (not recorded which). The receptor source for this set is a human donor who was either an allogeneic HSCT recipient or a stem cell or donor lymphocyte infusion donor (not recorded which). It is not recorded whose cells these are; they may come from a transplant donor.

The gene calls are TRBV13 and TRBJ1-1; 9 nucleotides align to TRBD1. Germline assignment: CDR1 PRHDT and CDR2 FYEKMQ (reference sequence). The junction had 8 bases not matched to a gene; V was cut back by 4 bases and J by 5 bases. The CDR3 is 15 residues long. The CDR3: CASSYTGGSGTEAFF. The CDR3 nucleotides read TGTGCCAGCAGCTACACAGGGGGCTCGGGAACTGAAGCTTTCTTT.

This clonotype was observed a handful of times. This chain joins TRBV10-3 and TRBJ2-7, with no clear D. CDR3 size: 15 residues. Germline V gives CDR1 ENHRY, CDR2 SYGVKD. V lost 0 bases, J lost 2 bases, and 11 bases lay in between. CDR3 DNA: TGTGCCATCAGTGAGTCGTTATTGGGCCCCTACGAGCAGTACTTC. Its translation: CAISESLLGPYEQYF.

This clonotype has more than one count but fewer than ten. The rearrangement links TRBV20-1 to TRBJ2-1; D not certain. V shed 3 bases and J shed 7 bases, with 16 bases lying between them. Germline assignment: CDR1 DFQATT and CDR2 SNEGSKA (reference sequence). The CDR3 covers 14 residues. DNA of the CDR3: TGCAGTGCTAGGGACGTATTGGGGTGGAATGAGCAGTTCTTC. This encodes CSARDVLGWNEQFF.

This clonotype has only a few counts. This chain uses TRBV5-1 with TRBJ2-4; D remains unclear. CDR3 length: 12 amino acids. V dropped 0 bases and J dropped 3 bases, with 1 base sitting between them. The germline V gene has CDR1 SGHRS and CDR2 YFSETQ. The CDR3 here is CASSLDKNIQYF. CDR3 bases: TGCGCCAGCAGCTTGGACAAAAACATTCAGTACTTC.

This chain connects TRBV7-9 to TRBJ2-5; D may match TRBD1 or TRBD2 (6 bases each). Germline V lookup: CDR1 SEHNR, CDR2 FQNEAQ (reference sequence). The V gene lost 1 base and the J gene lost 1 base, with 13 bases spanning the gap. The CDR3 extends over 16 amino acids. The CDR3 loop is CASSLGVKGGQETQYF. The CDR3 bases are TGTGCCAGCAGCTTAGGCGTGAAGGGGGGCCAAGAGACCCAGTACTTC.

This clonotype was recorded a few times. This chain connects TRBV12-3 or TRBV12-4 to TRBJ1-2, with TRBD1 identical over 9 bases. V lost 3 bases and J lost 4; bases outside the gene matches: 6. CDR3 length: 15 residues. CDR3 nucleotides: TGTGCCAGCAGTTTTCGGGACAGGGCCCTCTATGGCTACACCTTC. It encodes CASSFRDRALYGYTF.

The chain carries TRBV5-1 and TRBJ2-1; TRBD2 matches 13 bases. V was pared by 4 bases and J by 7 bases, with 8 bases of the junction left unmatched. Germline V gene lookup returns CDR1 SGHRS and CDR2 YFSETQ. The CDR3 sequence is 16 residues long. CDR3 DNA: TGCGCCAGCAGCCATCTACTAGCGGGAGGGCCGAATGAGCAGTTCTTC. As protein: CASSHLLAGGPNEQFF. Looking up the rest from reference TRBV5-1 and TRBJ2-1 gives the full variable domain: KAGVTQTPRYLIKTRGQQVTLSCSPISGHRSVSWYQQTPGQGLQFLFEYFSETQRNKGNFPGRFSGRQFSNSRSEMNVSTLELGDSALYLCASSHLLAGGPNEQFFGPGTRLTVL.

The V and J genes are TRBV2 and TRBJ1-1; the D gene is possibly TRBD1 (5 bases). The V end was cut by 9 bases, the J end by 5 bases, with 16 bases between. CDR3 length: 13 residues. The germline V gene has CDR1 SNHLY and CDR2 FYNNEI. The CDR3 sequence is CASSKSWGTEAFF. DNA of the CDR3: TGTGCCAGTAGTAAGAGCTGGGGGACTGAAGCTTTCTTT.

This clonotype was recorded a few times. The J gene is TRBJ2-6, the V gene TRBV2; TRBD1 or TRBD2 may be the D gene (7 bases each). V was cut by 2 bases and J by 10 bases, with 21 bases left in between. The CDR3 is made up of 17 amino acids. Germline CDR1 is SNHLY and CDR2 is FYNNEI. CDR3 bases: TGTGCCAGCAGTGAATTCAGGGGGAGCGGGACAGCGAACGTCCTGACTTTC. Encoded protein: CASSEFRGSGTANVLTF. Full variable domain (rest looked up from reference TRBV2 and TRBJ2-6): EPEVTQTPSHQVTQMGQEVILRCVPISNHLYFYWYRQILGQKVEFLVSFYNNEISEKSEIFDDQFSVERPDGSNFTLKIRSTKLEDSAMYFCASSEFRGSGTANVLTFGAGSRLTVL.

Here the CDR3 DNA reads TGCGCCAGCAGCTTCCCAGGGAGCACAGATACGCAGTATTTT. This encodes CASSFPGSTDTQYF. V and J are TRBV5-1 and TRBJ2-3; TRBD1 might be the D (5 bases). Germline V gene lookup returns CDR1 SGHRS and CDR2 YFSETQ. This CDR3 region has 14 residues. Trimming removed 2 bases at V and 0 bases at J, with 7 bases between.

This clonotype was counted between two and nine times. This may be a read error, as it is one base from a much larger clone. The V call is TRBV7-9, the J call TRBJ2-1; tentatively, D is TRBD2 (6 bases). The CDR3 sequence is 15 residues long. Germline CDR1 and CDR2: SEHNR and FQNEAQ (reference sequence). With 1 base removed from V and 2 bases from J, the gap between germline ends came to 9 bases. The CDR3 is CASSLDGSTYNEQFF. Written as DNA, the CDR3 is TGTGCCAGCAGCTTAGACGGGAGCACCTACAATGAGCAGTTCTTC.

This clonotype appeared a few times. The chain has TRBV4-1 and TRBJ2-1; possible D gene TRBD2, 5 bases. Germline lookup yields CDR1 MGHRA and CDR2 YSYEKL. V lost 1 base and J lost 5, with 6 bases in between. The CDR3 length is 13 residues. The CDR3 loop is CASSQVGDNEQFF. CDR3 nucleotides: TGCGCCAGCAGCCAAGTGGGAGACAATGAGCAGTTCTTC.

This clonotype appeared a few times. The chain recombines TRBV7-2 with TRBJ1-1, with D unclear. V was cut by 2 bases and J by 3 bases, with 10 bases left in between. CDR1 and CDR2 from the germline V gene are SGHTA and FQGNSA. The length of the CDR3 is 14 residues. CDR3: CASSLYGFDTEAFF. The DNA for the CDR3 is TGTGCCAGCAGCTTATATGGATTTGACACTGAAGCTTTCTTT.

This clonotype was counted at least ten times. The V gene is TRBV12-3 or TRBV12-4, the J gene TRBJ1-5, with unresolved D. The CDR3 covers 13 residues. Trimming removed 2 bases at V and 0 bases at J, with 2 bases between. The CDR3 loop reads CASSLYSNQPQHF. CDR3 DNA sequence: TGTGCCAGCAGTTTATATAGCAATCAGCCCCAGCATTTT.

The gene calls are TRBV6-5 and TRBJ2-3; 9 nucleotides match TRBD2. Germline-derived CDR1 and CDR2 are MNHEY and SVGAGI. The CDR3 loop spans 15 amino acids. V lost 3 bases, J lost 4 bases, and 5 bases stayed unmatched. The CDR3 loop is CASSYNSGRSDTQYF. The DNA of the CDR3 is TGTGCCAGCAGTTATAATAGCGGGAGATCAGATACGCAGTATTTT.

V is TRBV20-1 and J is TRBJ1-5; TRBD1 matches at 8 bases. Losses at the gene ends were 4 bases for V and 6 bases for J; bases not matched to a gene: 5. The CDR3 consists of 13 residues. Per germline, CDR1 DFQATT and CDR2 SNEGSKA (reference sequence). The CDR3 is CSANRGNGQPQHF. The CDR3 DNA sequence: TGCAGTGCTAACAGGGGGAATGGTCAGCCCCAGCATTTT.

This chain connects TRBV7-2 to TRBJ1-6; maybe TRBD1 (5 bases). Trimming took off 3 bases at V and 10 bases at J, with 16 bases between the two ends. The CDR3 is 15 amino acids. Germline values: CDR1 SGHTA, CDR2 FQGNSA. CDR3 residues: CASSFISRGGSPLHF. In nucleotides, the CDR3 is TGTGCCAGCAGCTTCATATCGAGGGGCGGATCACCCCTCCACTTT.